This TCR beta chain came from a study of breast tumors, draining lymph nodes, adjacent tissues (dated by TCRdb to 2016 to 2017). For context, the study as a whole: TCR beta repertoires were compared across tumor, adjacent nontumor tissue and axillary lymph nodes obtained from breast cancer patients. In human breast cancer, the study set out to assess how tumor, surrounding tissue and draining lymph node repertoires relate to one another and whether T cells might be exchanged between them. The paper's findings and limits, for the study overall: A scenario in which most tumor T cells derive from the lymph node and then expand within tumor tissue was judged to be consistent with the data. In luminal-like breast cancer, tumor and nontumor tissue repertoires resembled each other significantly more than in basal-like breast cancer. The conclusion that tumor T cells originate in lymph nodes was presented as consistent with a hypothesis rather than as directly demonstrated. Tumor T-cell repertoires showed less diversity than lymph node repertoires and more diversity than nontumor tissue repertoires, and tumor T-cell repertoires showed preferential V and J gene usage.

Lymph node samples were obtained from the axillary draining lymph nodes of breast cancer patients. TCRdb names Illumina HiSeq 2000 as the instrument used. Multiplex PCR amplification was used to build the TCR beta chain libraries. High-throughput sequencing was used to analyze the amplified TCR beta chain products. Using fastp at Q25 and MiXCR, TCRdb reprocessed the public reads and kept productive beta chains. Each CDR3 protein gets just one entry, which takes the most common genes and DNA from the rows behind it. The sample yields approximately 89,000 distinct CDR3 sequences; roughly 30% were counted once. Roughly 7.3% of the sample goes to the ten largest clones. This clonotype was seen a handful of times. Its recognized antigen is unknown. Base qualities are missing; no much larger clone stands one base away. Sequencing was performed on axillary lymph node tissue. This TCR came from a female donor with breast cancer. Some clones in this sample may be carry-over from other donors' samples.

The nucleotides read TGTGCCAGCAGCTTAGGGACTAGCGACGAGCAGTACTTC. This yields the protein CASSLGTSDEQYF. Recombination joined TRBV7-3 with TRBJ2-7; TRBD2 aligns with 10 central bases. The germline V gene provides CDR1 SGHTA and CDR2 FQGTGA. V trim: 2 bases; J trim: 5 bases; unmatched bases: 0. Counted from cysteine to phenylalanine, this CDR3 has 13 amino acids. The sequence is cut down to CDR3 DNA, 39 bases in frame from base 1.